This TCR beta chain stems from a study of T cell repertoires in cytomegalovirus infection. In the study overall: Selection of CMV epitopes for the study included recently identified HLA-C-restricted and well-studied HLA-B-restricted ones. Both CMV infection and a matching HLA type were indicated by public TCR beta signatures. Notes on the study in general: Dominant in the ex vivo response were TCR beta clonotypes restricted by HLA-C and specific for CMV. Accumulated public TCR beta family frequency recognized individuals carrying CMV together with the relevant HLA.

TCRdb re-derived calls from the reads in MiXCR, one entry per CDR3 protein. The sample has around 71,000 distinct CDR3 sequences, around 40% seen once. With respect to this clonotype: Its matching antigen is unknown.

Germline CDR1 reads MGHRA; CDR2 reads YSYEKL. CDR3 length equals 16 residues. The trim removed 0 bases at V and 2 bases at J, leaving 5 bases unmatched. The chain links TRBV4-1 to TRBJ2-7; 9 bases agree with TRBD2. This sequence was found in a human donor in good health (CMV status not recorded). Some clones in this sample may be carry-over from other donors' samples. The input for sequencing was CD8+ T cells from cultured PBMCs, taken from culture after CMV antigen stimulation. CDR3 nucleotides: TGCGCCAGCAGCCAAGAGCGGGGGGGCCCGGCCTACGAGCAGTACTTC. Encoded protein: CASSQERGGPAYEQYF.